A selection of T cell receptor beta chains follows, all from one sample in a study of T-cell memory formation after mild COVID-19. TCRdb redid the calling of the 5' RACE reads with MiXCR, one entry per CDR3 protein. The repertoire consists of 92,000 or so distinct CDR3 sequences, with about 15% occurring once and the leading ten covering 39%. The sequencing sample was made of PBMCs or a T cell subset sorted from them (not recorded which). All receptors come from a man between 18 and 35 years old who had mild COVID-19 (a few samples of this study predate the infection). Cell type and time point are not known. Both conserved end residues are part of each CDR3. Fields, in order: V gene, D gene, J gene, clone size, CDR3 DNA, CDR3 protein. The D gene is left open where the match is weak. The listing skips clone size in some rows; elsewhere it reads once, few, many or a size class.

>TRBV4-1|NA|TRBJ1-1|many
TGCGCCAGCAGCCAGGCAATGAACACTGAAGCTTTCTTT
CASSQAMNTEAFF
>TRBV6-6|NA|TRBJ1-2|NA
TGTGCCAGCACCCCCATTCGCTCTCCTAACTATGGCTACACCTTC
CASTPIRSPNYGYTF
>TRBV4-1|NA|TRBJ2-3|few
TGCGCCAGCAGCCAGGAAGATTACGCGGTGGGCCCGGCCGTGGATACGCAGTATTTT
CASSQEDYAVGPAVDTQYF
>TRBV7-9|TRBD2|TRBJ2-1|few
TGTGCCAGCAGCTTAGTCGGGCGGGGGGGCCTGGATGAGCAGTTCTTC
CASSLVGRGGLDEQFF
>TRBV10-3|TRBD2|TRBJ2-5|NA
TGTGCCATCGGAGCGGGGGCGAACCAAGAGACCCAGTACTTC
CAIGAGANQETQYF
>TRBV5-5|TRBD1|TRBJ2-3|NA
TGTGCCAGCAAGGCCGGGACAGGGGGCACAGATACGCAGTATTTT
CASKAGTGGTDTQYF
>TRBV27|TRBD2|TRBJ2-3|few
TGTGCCAGCAGTCCAAACGTACTAGCGGGAAGCACAGATACGCAGTATTTT
CASSPNVLAGSTDTQYF
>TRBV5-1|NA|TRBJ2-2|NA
TGCGCCAGCAGCTTGCATGGAAACACCGGGGAGCTGTTTTTT
CASSLHGNTGELFF
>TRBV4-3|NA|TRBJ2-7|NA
TGCGCCAGCAGCCAAGATTCAACAGGGCCCGAGCAGTACTTC
CASSQDSTGPEQYF
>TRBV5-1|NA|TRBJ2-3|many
TGCGCCAGCAGCCATAGTAATTCTGCAGATACGCAGTATTTT
CASSHSNSADTQYF
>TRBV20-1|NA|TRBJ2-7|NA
TGCAGTGCTAGAAGGCGACCCTCCTACGAGCAGTACTTC
CSARRRPSYEQYF
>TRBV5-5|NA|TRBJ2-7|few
TGTGCCAGCAGCCCGGGGCTCAGGGGCGAGCAGTACTTC
CASSPGLRGEQYF
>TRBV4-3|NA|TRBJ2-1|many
TGCGCCAGCAGCCCCGGAGGTCAGGAGCAGTTCTTC
CASSPGGQEQFF
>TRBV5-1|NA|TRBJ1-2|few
TGCGCCAGCAGCCCGGTCGGCTATGGCTACACCTTC
CASSPVGYGYTF
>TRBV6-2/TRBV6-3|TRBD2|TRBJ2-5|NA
TGTGCCAGCAGCGCGGGACTAGCGGGGGTCCGAGAGACCCAGTACTTC
CASSAGLAGVRETQYF
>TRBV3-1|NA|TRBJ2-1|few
TGTGCCAGCAGCCAACGTCCCGGGACACGGTTCAATGAGCAGTTCTTC
CASSQRPGTRFNEQFF
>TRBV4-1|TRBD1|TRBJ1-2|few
TGCGCCAGCAGCCAAGATCCTGGGACAGGGACTTATGGCTACACCTTC
CASSQDPGTGTYGYTF
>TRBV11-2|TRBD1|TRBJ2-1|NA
TGTGCCAGCAGCTTATGGACAGGACGCTTCAATGAGCAGTTCTTC
CASSLWTGRFNEQFF
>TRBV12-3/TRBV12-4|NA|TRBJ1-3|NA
TGTGCCAGCTACTCCGCGAACACCATATATTTT
CASYSANTIYF
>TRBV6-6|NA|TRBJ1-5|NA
TGTGCCAGCAGTGACAAAAATCGAGACGAAAGCAATCAGCCCCAGCATTTT
CASSDKNRDESNQPQHF
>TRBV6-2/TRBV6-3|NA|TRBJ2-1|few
TGTGCCAGCAGGCCCGACCTCCAAAAGCAGTTCTTC
CASRPDLQKQFF
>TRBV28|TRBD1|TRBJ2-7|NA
TGTGCCAGCAGTTTATGGCAGGGGGCTTACGAGCAGTACTTC
CASSLWQGAYEQYF
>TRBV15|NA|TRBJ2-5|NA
TGTGCCACCAGCAGAGCTACGGAGACCCAGTACTTC
CATSRATETQYF
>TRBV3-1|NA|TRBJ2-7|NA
TGTGCCAGCAGCCCTACAAGGGGTACCTACGAGCAGTACTTC
CASSPTRGTYEQYF
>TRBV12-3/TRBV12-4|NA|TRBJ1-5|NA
TGTGCCAGCAGTTTAAGTGTCTCCAAGCCCCAGCATTTT
CASSLSVSKPQHF
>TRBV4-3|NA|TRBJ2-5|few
TGCGCCAGCAGCCCTGTACGTGGCGGGACCAAAGAGACCCAGTACTTC
CASSPVRGGTKETQYF
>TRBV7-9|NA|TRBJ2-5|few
TGTGCCAGCAGCTATGCCCCCCCTGGAAGTCAAGAGACCCAGTACTTC
CASSYAPPGSQETQYF
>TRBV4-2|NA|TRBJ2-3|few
TGTGCCAGCAGCCCTCCCTCCAGGGATACGCAGTATTTT
CASSPPSRDTQYF
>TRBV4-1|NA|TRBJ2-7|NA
TGCGCCAGCAGCCAAGACCGGGGCCGACCCTACGAGCAGTACTTC
CASSQDRGRPYEQYF
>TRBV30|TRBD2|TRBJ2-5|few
TGTGCCTATGGACTAGCGGGGGCCCTTGCGGAGACCCAGTACTTC
CAYGLAGALAETQYF
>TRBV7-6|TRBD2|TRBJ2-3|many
TGTGCCAGCAGCCCTTGGACTAGCGGGGTTGGAGATACGCAGTATTTT
CASSPWTSGVGDTQYF
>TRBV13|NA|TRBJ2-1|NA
TGTGCCAGCAGCTTGGGGACGACGCGTGAGCAGTTCTTC
CASSLGTTREQFF
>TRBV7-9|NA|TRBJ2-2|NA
TGTGCCGGAATCGGGCTTCGCGCCACCGGGGAGCTGTTTTTT
CAGIGLRATGELFF
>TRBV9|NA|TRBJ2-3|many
TGTGCCAGCAGGGGGGAGGGCACAGATACGCAGTATTTT
CASRGEGTDTQYF
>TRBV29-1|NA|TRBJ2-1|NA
TGCAGCGTTGAAGGGGGGCAGCGCTCCTACAATGAGCAGTTCTTC
CSVEGGQRSYNEQFF
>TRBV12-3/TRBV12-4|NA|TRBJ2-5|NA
TGTGCCAGCAGTCCCTCGGGCCCAGAGACCCAGTACTTC
CASSPSGPETQYF
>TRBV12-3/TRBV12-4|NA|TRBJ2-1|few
TGTGCCAGCAGTTTGGGTCAGGTGCAGTTCTTC
CASSLGQVQFF
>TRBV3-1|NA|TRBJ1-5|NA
TGTGCCAGCAGCCACGGCCGCAATCAGCCCCAGCATTTT
CASSHGRNQPQHF
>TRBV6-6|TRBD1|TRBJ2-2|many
TGTGCCGGGGGGACAGGCGACACCGGGGAGCTGTTTTTT
CAGGTGDTGELFF
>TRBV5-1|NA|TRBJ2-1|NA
TGCGCCAGCAGCTTGGTAGGGGGGACCCCGTACAATGAGCAGTTCTTC
CASSLVGGTPYNEQFF
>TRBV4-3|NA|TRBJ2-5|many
TGCGCCAGCAGCCAACTAGGCTATGGGCAAGAGACCCAGTACTTC
CASSQLGYGQETQYF
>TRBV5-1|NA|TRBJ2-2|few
TGCGCCAGCAGCTCCGGGGAATACACCGGGGAGCTGTTTTTT
CASSSGEYTGELFF
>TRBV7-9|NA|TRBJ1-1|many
TGTGCCAGCAGCCAATCCTCGGGGTACACTGAAGCTTTCTTT
CASSQSSGYTEAFF
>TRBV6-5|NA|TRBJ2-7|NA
TGTGCCAGCAGTTACTCGAATTCGGGAGCCTACGAGCAGTACTTC
CASSYSNSGAYEQYF
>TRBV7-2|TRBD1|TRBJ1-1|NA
TGTGCCAGCACCTCGGGGACAGCCGGTTTGTACGGGAACACTGAAGCTTTCTTT
CASTSGTAGLYGNTEAFF
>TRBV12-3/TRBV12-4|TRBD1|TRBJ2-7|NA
TGTGCCAGCAGTGACCGGGACAGGGCCTCCTACGAGCAGTACTTC
CASSDRDRASYEQYF
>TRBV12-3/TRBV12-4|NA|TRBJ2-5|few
TGTGCCAGCACCGATCGGGGAAGCTTGAAGACCCAGTACTTC
CASTDRGSLKTQYF
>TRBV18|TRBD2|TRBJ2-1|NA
TGTGCCAGCTCACCTAGCGGGGTAGCCTTATCCTACAATGAGCAGTTCTTC
CASSPSGVALSYNEQFF
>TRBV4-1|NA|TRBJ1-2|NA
TGCGCCAGCAGCCAATCCGGATACTCCAATGGCTACACCTTC
CASSQSGYSNGYTF
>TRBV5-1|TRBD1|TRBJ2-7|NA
TGCGCCAGCACCCCCGGGACAGGGTTATACGAGCAGTACTTC
CASTPGTGLYEQYF
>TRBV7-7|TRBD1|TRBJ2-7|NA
TGTGCCAGCAGCCACGGGACAGGGCTCTACGAGCAGTACTTC
CASSHGTGLYEQYF
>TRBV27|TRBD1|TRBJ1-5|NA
TGTGCCAGCAGTCTCGGGACAGGGGGCGGGCAGCCCCAGCATTTT
CASSLGTGGGQPQHF
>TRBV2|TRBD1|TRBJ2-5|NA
TGTGCCAGCAGCGACCCGGGACAGGGAGGTTCAGAGACCCAGTACTTC
CASSDPGQGGSETQYF
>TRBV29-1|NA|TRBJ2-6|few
TGCAGCGGACAGGTCTCTGGGGCCAACGTCCTGACTTTC
CSGQVSGANVLTF
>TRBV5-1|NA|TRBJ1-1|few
TGCGCCAGCAGCTTGGTTGACAGTTTGAACACTGAAGCTTTCTTT
CASSLVDSLNTEAFF
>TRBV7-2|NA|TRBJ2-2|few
TGTGCCAGCAGCTCATTAGGGCAGGGGTCCGGGGAGCTGTTTTTT
CASSSLGQGSGELFF
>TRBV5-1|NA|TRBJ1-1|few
TGCGCCAGCAGCTTGGCAGGGAGGGATGTGGGAGCTTTCTTT
CASSLAGRDVGAFF